The 32 T cell receptor beta chains in this list originate from one sample, sequenced in a study of identical twins (dated by TCRdb to 2015 to 2016). Library preparation was by 5' RACE. The instrument given in TCRdb is Illumina HiSeq 2000. TCRdb trimmed the raw reads at Q25, called clones with MiXCR and kept productive beta chains. Entries that share a CDR3 protein sequence are merged under the most common genes and DNA. The sample table records hundreds of thousands of distinct CDR3 sequences; about 20% of these occur just once. About an eighth of the sample is taken by the ten largest. Separately, the same data were catalogued under a study of T cells expressing NK-cell markers.

Sequencing used PBMCs. The receptors come from a woman under 30 in good health.

The sample holds a few counts of this clonotype. J is TRBJ2-7 and V is TRBV20-1, with TRBD2 identical over 9 bases. This CDR3 spans 16 amino acids. Unmatched junction bases numbered 14, after V lost 4 bases and J lost 4 bases. Germline V CDR1 and CDR2: DFQATT, SNEGSKA (reference sequence). CDR3 residues: CSANSGGGGVHYEQYF. CDR3 DNA: TGCAGTGCTAACAGCGGAGGCGGGGGGGTTCATTACGAGCAGTACTTC.

The chain is built from TRBV27 and TRBJ1-4; TRBD1 agrees at 8 bases. There are 18 residues in the CDR3. Germline V CDR1 and CDR2: MNHEY, SMNVEV (reference sequence). With V trimmed by 4 bases and J by 3 bases, 13 bases remained unmatched. The CDR3 loop reads CASSSYRGRGLPNEKLFF. CDR3 in DNA: TGTGCCAGCAGTTCCTACAGGGGGAGAGGGTTGCCTAATGAAAAACTGTTTTTT.

This clonotype came up many times. The genes are TRBV12-3 or TRBV12-4 and TRBJ2-3; tentatively, D is TRBD2 (6 bases). Trimming removed 8 bases from V and 0 bases from J, with 15 bases in between. The CDR3 is made up of 15 amino acids. CDR3 in DNA: TGTGCCAGCGGTCCATTCGGGACTAGCACAGATACGCAGTATTTT. Translation: CASGPFGTSTDTQYF.

This clonotype turned up a few times. The chain joins TRBV20-1 to TRBJ2-1, with D possibly being TRBD2 (7 bases). This CDR3 has 15 residues. V lost 3 bases and J 2 bases, leaving 14 bases between the germline ends. Germline CDR1 and CDR2: DFQATT and SNEGSKA (reference sequence). CDR3 in amino acids: CSARRGGSPYNEQFF. As DNA, the CDR3 is TGCAGTGCTAGGAGGGGGGGATCTCCCTACAATGAGCAGTTCTTC.

V and J are TRBV21-1 and TRBJ2-7; the DNA was not used to check the table's D call, TRBD2. TRBV21-1 is a pseudogene locus. The CDR3 has 15 residues. The CDR3 spells CASSTSIKRELEQYF. The CDR3 DNA reads as TGTGCCAGCAGCACCTCCATCAAGCGGGAGCTCGAGCAGTACTTC.

This clonotype was observed a few times. This chain joins TRBV18 and TRBJ1-1; D gene unclear. The germline V gene encodes CDR1 KGHSH and CDR2 LQKENI. V was pared by 4 bases and J by 5 bases, with 14 bases between. The CDR3 extends over 14 amino acids. CDR3 DNA sequence: TGTGCCAGCTCACGCAGCCCGAGAGGGACTGAAGCTTTCTTT. This encodes CASSRSPRGTEAFF.

This sequence joins TRBV6-5 and TRBJ2-2; D is perhaps TRBD2 (7 bases). The V gene lost 2 bases and the J gene lost 9 bases, with 16 bases spanning the gap. This CDR3 has 15 residues. Germline V gene data show CDR1 as MNHEY and CDR2 as SVGAGI. CDR3 in DNA: TGTGCCAGCAGTTACGGGGCAGGCGGGGGCCGGGAGCTGTTTTTT. This codes for CASSYGAGGGRELFF.

This clonotype was seen more than once but under ten times. The DNA of the CDR3 is TGCGCCAGCAGCTTGGCTGGGGCCGTCTCTCCCGGGGAGCTGTTTTTT. Translation: CASSLAGAVSPGELFF. The chain has TRBV5-1 and TRBJ2-2; D may be TRBD1 (5 bases). Between the trimmed V and J ends, which lost 0 bases and 6 bases, there was a span of 15 bases. The CDR3 runs 16 residues. Germline lookup yields CDR1 SGHRS and CDR2 YFSETQ.

The V gene is TRBV9, the J gene TRBJ2-3; tentative D call: TRBD2 (6 bases). V lost 3 bases, J lost 2 bases, and 13 bases lay in between. This CDR3 has 15 amino acids. Germline CDR1 and CDR2: SGDLS and YYNGEE. The CDR3 nucleotides read TGTGCCAGCAGCGCTTCTTCGGGAGCCACAGATACGCAGTATTTT. Translating gives CASSASSGATDTQYF.

This clonotype was detected a few times. The rearrangement links TRBV15 to TRBJ2-2; D not certain. In germline, CDR1 is LNHNV, CDR2 YYDKDF (reference sequence). The ends were cut back, 3 bases at V and 5 bases at J, with 10 bases in the middle. CDR3 length: 14 residues. CDR3 nucleotide sequence: TGTGCCACCAGCAGCAGGCGACAAACCGGGGAGCTGTTTTTT. Encoded protein: CATSSRRQTGELFF.

V usage is TRBV7-2 and J usage is TRBJ2-1, with a possible D match to TRBD2 (6 bases). Germline V gene sequence: CDR1 SGHTA, CDR2 FQGNSA. The CDR3 extends over 16 amino acids. Between the trimmed V and J ends, which lost 6 bases and 6 bases, there was a span of 21 bases. The CDR3 DNA reads as TGTGCCAGCAGATTGAGCCGGGACTCCCTGACCAATGAGCAGTTCTTC. It specifies CASRLSRDSLTNEQFF.

The chain joins TRBV12-3 or TRBV12-4 to TRBJ2-1, with 8 bases fitting TRBD1. There are 13 residues in the CDR3. Trimming cost V 5 bases and J 9 bases; bases outside gene matches: 6. In DNA, the CDR3 is TGTGCCAGCAGTCCCGGACAGGGTGGTGAGCAGTTCTTC. Protein sequence: CASSPGQGGEQFF.

This rearrangement joins TRBV9 to TRBJ1-5; D remains ambiguous. V was cut by 2 bases and J by 0 bases, with 3 bases left in between. In germline, CDR1 is SGDLS, CDR2 YYNGEE. The CDR3 totals 13 residues. CDR3 region: CASSVVSNQPQHF. In DNA form, the CDR3 reads TGTGCCAGCAGCGTGGTTAGCAATCAGCCCCAGCATTTT.

This clonotype was observed a handful of times. The chain links TRBV7-9 to TRBJ2-1; possibly TRBD1 for D (6 bases). Per germline, CDR1 SEHNR and CDR2 FQNEAQ (reference sequence). Trimming cost V 4 bases and J 2 bases, with 12 bases left between them. The CDR3 loop spans 15 amino acids. The CDR3 reads CASSSSTGAYNEQFF. The DNA of the CDR3 is TGTGCCAGCAGCTCCTCGACAGGCGCCTACAATGAGCAGTTCTTC.

The V and J genes are TRBV7-9 and TRBJ2-7, with unresolved D. The germline V and J ends were trimmed by 1 base and 4 bases, with 11 bases remaining between them. Germline V lookup: CDR1 SEHNR, CDR2 FQNEAQ (reference sequence). The length of the CDR3 is 14 residues. The CDR3 loop reads CASSLDSPSYEQYF. Written as DNA, the CDR3 is TGTGCCAGCAGCTTAGATAGTCCGAGTTACGAGCAGTACTTC.

This clonotype has only a few counts. The V gene is TRBV5-4, the J gene TRBJ2-5, with 7 nucleotides matching TRBD1. V dropped 4 bases and J dropped 4; count of bases not matched to a gene: 13. Germline-derived CDR1 and CDR2 are SGHNT and YYREEE (reference sequence). The CDR3 extends over 16 amino acids. The CDR3, as DNA: TGTGCCAGCAGCCCAGGAGAGGGGGCTATAGGAGAGACCCAGTACTTC. Its protein product is CASSPGEGAIGETQYF.

The V and J genes are TRBV7-2 and TRBJ1-1, with a weak D call TRBD1 (6 bases). The CDR3 extends over 13 amino acids. Looked up from germline, CDR1 is SGHTA and CDR2 is FQGNSA. V shed 7 bases and J shed 9 bases, with 18 bases lying between them. This CDR3 is CASTPLRGGKAFF. In DNA form, the CDR3 reads TGTGCCAGCACCCCATTAAGGGGGGGAAAAGCTTTCTTT.

This clonotype was recorded a few times. The CDR3 loop reads CASSYSWQPQHF. CDR3 sequence (DNA): TGTGCCAGCAGTTACTCCTGGCAGCCCCAGCATTTT. The V and J genes are TRBV6-6 and TRBJ1-5, with D unresolved. The CDR3 sequence is 12 residues long. Between the trimmed V and J ends, which lost 0 bases and 7 bases, there was a span of 4 bases. Germline V lookup: CDR1 MNHNY, CDR2 SVGAGI (reference sequence).

A few counts support this clonotype. The CDR3 nucleotides read TGTGCCAGCAGTTATTTTTGGTCTAGCGGGACCACAGATACGCAGTATTTT. It yields the protein CASSYFWSSGTTDTQYF. V usage is TRBV6-5 and J usage is TRBJ2-3; TRBD2 matches 9 bases. The CDR3 spans 17 residues. The germline gives CDR1 MNHEY, CDR2 SVGAGI. V lost 3 bases, J lost 2 bases, and 9 bases stayed unmatched.

The rearrangement uses TRBV20-1 and TRBJ2-5, with TRBD2 matching 9 bases. J was trimmed by 4 bases and V by 6 bases; bases with no gene match: 6. In germline, CDR1 is DFQATT, CDR2 SNEGSKA (reference sequence). This CDR3 spans 13 amino acids. The CDR3 bases are TGCAGTGCCCCGAGCGGGAGGAGAGAGACCCAGTACTTC. Translation: CSAPSGRRETQYF.

J is TRBJ1-2 and V is TRBV7-9, with a weak D call TRBD1 (5 bases). The CDR3 length is 14 residues. Between the trimmed V and J ends, which lost 4 bases and 5 bases, there was a span of 14 bases. Germline loops: CDR1 SEHNR, CDR2 FQNEAQ (reference sequence). The CDR3 here is CASSSGSVSYGYTF. CDR3 nucleotide sequence: TGTGCCAGCAGCTCAGGGTCGGTGTCGTATGGCTACACCTTC.

This clonotype was recorded a few times. This sequence joins TRBV11-1 and TRBJ2-7; possibly TRBD1 or TRBD2 for D (5 bases each). Between the trimmed V and J ends, which lost 2 bases and 3 bases, there was a span of 11 bases. This CDR3 region has 14 residues. Per germline, CDR1 SGHAT and CDR2 FQDESV (reference sequence). The CDR3 DNA reads TGTGCCAGCAGCTTAAAGGGACCCCACTACGAGCAGTACTTC. Amino acid sequence: CASSLKGPHYEQYF.

The chain uses TRBV20-1 and TRBJ1-6, with a tentative D call TRBD1 (5 bases). CDR3 length: 13 amino acids. Trimming shortened V by 2 bases and J by 7 bases, and 9 bases separated the two germline ends. The germline gives CDR1 DFQATT, CDR2 SNEGSKA (reference sequence). The CDR3 sequence: CSARQRTNSPLHF. The CDR3 DNA follows: TGCAGTGCTAGACAACGGACAAATTCACCCCTCCACTTT.

The genes are TRBV9 and TRBJ2-3, with 10 nucleotides matching TRBD2. V shed 3 bases, J shed 6 bases, and the junction held 1 base outside the gene matches. The CDR3 is 13 residues long. The germline V gene encodes CDR1 SGDLS and CDR2 YYNGEE. CDR3 bases: TGTGCCAGCAGCGCGACTAGCGGGGATACGCAGTATTTT. Its protein is CASSATSGDTQYF. The variable domain in full, with the rest retrieved from reference TRBV9 and TRBJ2-3, is DSGVTQTPKHLITATGQRVTLRCSPRSGDLSVYWYQQSLDQGLQFLIQYYNGEERAKGNILERFSAQQFPDLHSELNLSSLELGDSALYFCASSATSGDTQYFGPGTRLTVL.

This chain joins TRBV4-2 and TRBJ2-2; TRBD2 matches at 11 bases. In germline, CDR1 is LGHNA, CDR2 YNFKEQ. V lost 1 base, J lost 6 bases, and 7 bases stayed unmatched. The CDR3 is 17 residues long. The CDR3 DNA is TGTGCCAGCAGCCAAGCCGGACTAGCGGGCCTTCCCGGGGAGCTGTTTTTT. Residues: CASSQAGLAGLPGELFF.

The V gene is TRBV7-9, the J gene TRBJ2-5; no firm D call. This CDR3 has 14 amino acids. The germline V gene encodes CDR1 SEHNR and CDR2 FQNEAQ (reference sequence). V was pared by 6 bases and J by 6 bases, with 17 bases between. DNA for the CDR3: TGTGCCAGCAGACTTGTCGCCGATAGGAAGACCCAGTACTTC. Amino acids: CASRLVADRKTQYF.

This chain uses TRBV5-1 with TRBJ2-7; D uncertain. CDR3 size: 14 residues. Trimming pared 0 bases from V and 7 bases from J, leaving 14 bases between. Germline values: CDR1 SGHRS, CDR2 YFSETQ. CDR3 bases: TGCGCCAGCAGCTTGGGGCTGCCTCCTCTGGAGCAGTACTTC. Translated: CASSLGLPPLEQYF.

The J gene is TRBJ1-5, the V gene TRBV20-1; D gene uncertain. CDR1 and CDR2 from the germline V gene are DFQATT and SNEGSKA (reference sequence). The CDR3 totals 13 residues. V was clipped by 6 bases and J by 0 bases, with 9 bases between them. The CDR3 region has the DNA TGCAGTGCAACGCAGAATAGCAATCAGCCCCAGCATTTT. Residues: CSATQNSNQPQHF.

The CDR3, as DNA: TGCGCCAGCAGCTTTTCCTCTAGCGGGAACCTTATCTACGAGCAGTACTTC. Encoded protein: CASSFSSSGNLIYEQYF. The chain recombines TRBV5-1 with TRBJ2-7; 9 nucleotides line up with TRBD2. Germline V gene sequence: CDR1 SGHRS, CDR2 YFSETQ. V lost 2 bases to trimming and J lost 3 bases; unmatched junction nucleotides: 12. The CDR3 consists of 17 residues.

V usage is TRBV7-2 and J usage is TRBJ2-3; weak D call: TRBD2 (6 bases). V was shortened by 0 bases and J by 9 bases, with 10 bases between the two germline ends. Germline V lookup: CDR1 SGHTA, CDR2 FQGNSA. The CDR3 is made up of 13 amino acids. Here the CDR3 reads CASSLALRGTQYF. The CDR3 DNA reads as TGTGCCAGCAGCTTAGCTTTGCGGGGAACGCAGTATTTT.

V and J are TRBV7-2 and TRBJ2-2; TRBD2 matches at 8 bases. Germline V gene sequence: CDR1 SGHTA, CDR2 FQGNSA. This CDR3 spans 15 amino acids. Losses at the gene ends were 7 bases for V and 6 bases for J; bases not matched to a gene: 10. CDR3 bases: TGTGCCAGCAACGGTATCGGGGGGGCCGCCGGGGAGCTGTTTTTT. It codes for CASNGIGGAAGELFF.

This clonotype occurred a few times. In DNA, the CDR3 is TGTGCCAGCAGCGGAGGGGCGGGCGGCTACGAGCAGTACTTC. Residues: CASSGGAGGYEQYF. V usage is TRBV9 and J usage is TRBJ2-7; D possibly matches TRBD1 or TRBD2 (5 bases each). This CDR3 spans 14 amino acids. V was shortened by 3 bases and J by 3 bases, with 13 bases between the two germline ends. Germline-derived CDR1 and CDR2 are SGDLS and YYNGEE.